This TCR beta chain was profiled in a study of identical twins. Looked up from germline, CDR1 is LGHDT and CDR2 is YNNKEL (reference sequence). V lost 4 bases and J 1 base, leaving 10 bases between the germline ends. CDR3 length: 14 amino acids. Whole-study results and caveats: Conclusions came from cross-sectional statistical analysis, not from following the same donors. Modelling approaches yielded underestimates of out-of-frame TCR alpha sharing between monozygotic twins. The authors noted that invariant MAIT and iNKT cells could partly confound zero-insertion analyses. Fewer insertions were carried by abundant cord blood beta clonotypes, but none was seen in memory repertoires.

Using its own MiXCR run on the 5' RACE reads, TCRdb lists one record per CDR3 protein. This sample has about 700,000 distinct CDR3 sequences, with 8.6% found just once. This clonotype was counted only a few times. Antigen specificity is unknown. These data also featured in a second study, about yellow fever vaccine responses in identical twins.

This chain links TRBV3-1 with TRBJ1-1; D ambiguous. This sequence originates from a woman aged 18-29 years in good health. Sequencing was done on a sample of PBMCs. CDR3 sequence reads: CASSRTARNTEAFF. In DNA form, the CDR3 reads TGTGCCAGCAGCCGGACGGCCAGGAACACTGAAGCTTTCTTT.